The T cell receptor beta chain described here comes from a study of cytomegalovirus exposure and HLA in healthy donors (dated by TCRdb to 2017 to 2019). About the investigation overall: According to a later analysis, one platform produced both the roughly 120 validation repertoires and the roughly 660 repertoires of the first cohort. The aim of the study was to test whether cataloging public T cell receptors could identify signatures of past pathogen exposure. A separate validation cohort of some 130 different subjects was used in addition to the roughly 640-subject first cohort. To predict cytomegalovirus infection status, the study brought together high-throughput TCR immunosequencing, statistical association of individual TCRs with disease status, and machine learning.

The CDR3 goes from the cysteine to the phenylalanine over 15 residues. Of all the DNA, just the CDR3 is kept, 45 bases in frame from base 1. CDR1 and CDR2 are drawn from the germline V gene: MNHEY, SVGAGI. Relative to germline, V is 0 bases shorter and J is 2 bases shorter, with 9 bases between their ends. The library was obtained by the immunoSEQ multiplex PCR assay. Per the source publication's procedure: A statistical classification framework was developed to diagnose cytomegalovirus status using the catalog of TCR beta chain sequences. TCRdb retrieved this table from immuneACCESS and kept in-frame rearrangements only. Not all clones are present; in checked studies, unresolved V genes account for under half, and no reason is known for the remainder. The V and J calls and clone size are taken from that table; D and trimming were inferred from the DNA. The sample table shows about 220,000 clones, and more than 75% are seen once. The ten largest clones represent approximately 2.5% of the sample.

Comment on this clone: Its antigen target is currently unknown. Base qualities were left out, and no much larger clone turns up one base away.

General conclusions and limits of the study: A few of the identified cytomegalovirus-associated TCR beta chains were confirmed in vitro to be specific for cytomegalovirus antigens. While some public TCRs were present in many individuals, most TCR sequences turned up only very rarely across donors. The authors suggested that the approach could potentially be extended to other disease states and immunological phenotypes. Subsequent analysis determined that TCRs grouped into clusters in the first cohort also showed a tendency toward co-occurrence across the 90 to 150 validation repertoires, and about 93% of cluster scores exceeded 0. The classifier was reported to diagnose cytomegalovirus status with high specificity and sensitivity in both the original and validation cohorts. All 120 or so repertoires were used to score co-occurrence in the validation cohort in a later analysis, because that analysis had no HLA typing for the cohort. The study listed 164 TCR beta chains as associated with cytomegalovirus.

The donors belonged to the validation cohort of approximately 130 subjects, which was separate from the approximately 660-subject first cohort. Material for sequencing was PBMCs. This TCR was recovered from a man younger than 35 in good health and CMV-seronegative. The rearrangement combines TRBV6-5 with TRBJ2-3, with no confident D gene call. CDR3 loop: CASSYSLVATDTQYF. The sequenced DNA: TGTGCCAGCAGTTACTCTCTAGTCGCCACAGATACGCAGTATTTT.